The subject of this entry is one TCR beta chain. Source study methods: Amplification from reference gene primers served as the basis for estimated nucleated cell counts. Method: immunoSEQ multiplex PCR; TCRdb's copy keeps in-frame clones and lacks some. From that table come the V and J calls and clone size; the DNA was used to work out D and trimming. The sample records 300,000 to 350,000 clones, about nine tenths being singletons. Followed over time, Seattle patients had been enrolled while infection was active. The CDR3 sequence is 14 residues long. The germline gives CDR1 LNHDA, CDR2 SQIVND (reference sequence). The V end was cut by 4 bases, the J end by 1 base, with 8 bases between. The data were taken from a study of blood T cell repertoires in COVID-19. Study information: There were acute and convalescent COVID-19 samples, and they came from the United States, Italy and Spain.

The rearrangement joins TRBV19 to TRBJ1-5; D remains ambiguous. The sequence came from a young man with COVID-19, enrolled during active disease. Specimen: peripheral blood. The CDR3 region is CASSTFLSNQPQHF. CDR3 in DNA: TGTGCCAGTAGTACCTTTCTCAGCAATCAGCCCCAGCATTTT.